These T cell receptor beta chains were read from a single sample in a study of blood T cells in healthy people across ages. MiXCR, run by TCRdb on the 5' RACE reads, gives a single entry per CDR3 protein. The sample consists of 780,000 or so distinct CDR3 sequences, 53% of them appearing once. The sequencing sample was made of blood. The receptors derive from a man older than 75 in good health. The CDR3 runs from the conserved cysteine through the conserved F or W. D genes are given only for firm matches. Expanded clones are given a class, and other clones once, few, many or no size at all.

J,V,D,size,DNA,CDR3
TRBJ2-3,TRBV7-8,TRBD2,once,TGTGCCAGCAGCAAAGTAGCGGGTGGCACAGATACGCAGTATTTT,CASSKVAGGTDTQYF
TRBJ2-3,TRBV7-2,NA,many,TGTGCCAGCAGCTCACGGGCTCTGTTGGGATACGCGTATTTT,CASSSRALLGYAYF
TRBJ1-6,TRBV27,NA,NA,TGTGCCAGCAGGCGACAGGAGAGCTCCTATAATTCACCCCTCCACTTT,CASRRQESSYNSPLHF
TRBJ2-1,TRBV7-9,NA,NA,TGTGCCAGCAGCTTAGGGCTAGACGGGGATGAGCAGTTCTTC,CASSLGLDGDEQFF
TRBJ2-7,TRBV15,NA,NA,TGTGCCACCAGCAACCGGGACTCAACCTACGAGCAGTACTTC,CATSNRDSTYEQYF
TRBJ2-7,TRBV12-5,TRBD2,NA,TGTGCTAGTGGCTTCTTGACTAGCGGGAGCCACGAGCAGTACTTC,CASGFLTSGSHEQYF
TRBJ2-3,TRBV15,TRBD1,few,TGTGCCACCAGCACCCGCAGAGGGACAGGGGAACACAGATACGCGTATTTT,CATSTRRGTGEHRYAYF
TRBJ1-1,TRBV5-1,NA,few,TGCGCCAGCAGCTTGCCATTGGGGAACACTGAAGCTTTCTTT,CASSLPLGNTEAFF
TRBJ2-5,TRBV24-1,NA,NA,TGTGCCACCAGTGTGGGGGGCGAAAGGAGTAGAGAGACCCAGTACTTC,CATSVGGERSRETQYF
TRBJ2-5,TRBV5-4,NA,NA,TGTGCCAGCAGCTTGTCTTCGGGGCCAGAGACCCAGTACTTC,CASSLSSGPETQYF
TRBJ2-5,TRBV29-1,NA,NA,TGCAGCGTTGGAGGGCAGCGCAATGAGCAGTACTTC,CSVGGQRNEQYF
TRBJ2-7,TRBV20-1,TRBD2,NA,TGCAGTGCTAGGCCACTGGCGGGAGACACCTACAATGAGCAGTACTTC,CSARPLAGDTYNEQYF
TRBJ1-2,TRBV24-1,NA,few,TGTGCCACCAGCGATACGGGCAGGGAGGCTGGCTACACCTTC,CATSDTGREAGYTF